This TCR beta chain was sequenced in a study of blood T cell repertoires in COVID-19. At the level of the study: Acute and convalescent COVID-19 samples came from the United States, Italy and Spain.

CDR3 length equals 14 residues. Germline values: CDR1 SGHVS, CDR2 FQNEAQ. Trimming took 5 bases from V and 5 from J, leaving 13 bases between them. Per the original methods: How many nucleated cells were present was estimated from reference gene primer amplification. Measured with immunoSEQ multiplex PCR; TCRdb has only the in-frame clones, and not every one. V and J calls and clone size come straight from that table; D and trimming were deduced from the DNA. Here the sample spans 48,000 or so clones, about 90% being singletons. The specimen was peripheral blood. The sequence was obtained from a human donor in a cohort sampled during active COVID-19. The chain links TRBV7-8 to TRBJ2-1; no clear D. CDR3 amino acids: CASSPETHHNEQFF. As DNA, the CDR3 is TGTGCCAGCAGCCCTGAGACTCACCACAATGAGCAGTTCTTC.